What follows are 25 T cell receptor beta chains derived from one specimen sequenced in a study of T cell responses to AZD1222 COVID-19 vaccine. The protocol was immunoSEQ multiplex PCR, while the TCRdb copy is restricted to in-frame clones and leaves out a portion. The sample holds roughly 100,000 clones; 89% are singletons and the top ten take 15% to 20%. The sequenced sample was peripheral blood, obtained on day 0 of AZD1222 vaccination. The receptor set was obtained from an adult in good health.

This sequence joins TRBV9 and TRBJ2-1, with TRBD2 matching 11 bases. The CDR3 is 14 residues long. The germline gives CDR1 SGDLS, CDR2 YYNGEE. V trimming: 4 bases; J trimming: 8 bases; junction bases outside the gene matches: 5. CDR3 bases: TGTGCCAGCAGCCCTAGCGGGGGGCCCCATGAGCAGTTCTTC. Its translation: CASSPSGGPHEQFF.

Comments on this clone: The final CDR3 position lacks the conserved phenylalanine or tryptophan, pointing to a likely read error. The chain recombines TRBV6-5 with TRBJ1-6; possibly TRBD1 for D (5 bases). V lost 6 bases, J lost 7 bases, and 10 bases lay in between. Looked up from germline, CDR1 is MNHEY and CDR2 is SVGAGI. The CDR3 has 13 residues. CDR3 protein: CASSPGINSPLHL. CDR3 bases: TGTGCCAGCAGCCCAGGGATCAATTCACCCCTCCACCTT.

The V and J genes are TRBV6-5 and TRBJ2-2; the D is unclear. From germline, CDR1 is MNHEY and CDR2 SVGAGI. This CDR3 is built from 11 residues. Trimming removed 6 bases at V and 2 bases at J, with 1 base between. CDR3 loop: CASRNTGELFF. The CDR3 DNA reads TGTGCCAGCAGAAACACCGGGGAGCTGTTTTTT.

This chain joins TRBV9 and TRBJ1-2, with no clear D. Germline values: CDR1 SGDLS, CDR2 YYNGEE. With 0 bases removed from V and 2 bases from J, the gap between germline ends came to 5 bases. This CDR3 is built from 13 residues. This CDR3 is CASSVEHNYGYTF. The DNA of the CDR3 is TGTGCCAGCAGCGTAGAGCACAACTATGGCTACACCTTC.

V gene TRBV27 combines with J gene TRBJ2-5; no firm D call. Germline CDR1 is MNHEY and CDR2 is SMNVEV (reference sequence). V was trimmed by 1 base and J by 1 base, leaving 7 bases between them. The CDR3 is 14 residues long. The CDR3: CASSLFAGQETQYF. The CDR3 DNA reads as TGTGCCAGCAGTTTATTTGCAGGCCAAGAGACCCAGTACTTC.

Concerning this clone: The conserved closing phenylalanine or tryptophan is absent in this CDR3, likely reflecting a read error. The chain is built from TRBV6-5 and TRBJ1-6; D is uncertain. The CDR3 loop spans 14 amino acids. Deletions cut 0 bases from V and 8 bases from J, with 8 bases between. The germline V gene has CDR1 MNHEY and CDR2 SVGAGI. The CDR3 DNA is TGTGCCAGCAGTTACTCAAAGAGGGATTCACCCCTCCACCTT. Its translation: CASSYSKRDSPLHL.

The rearrangement uses TRBV30 and TRBJ1-2; 7 positions match TRBD1. V shed 0 bases, J shed 6 bases, and the junction held 7 bases outside the gene matches. This CDR3 is built from 14 residues. Germline CDR1 reads GTSNPN; CDR2 reads SVGIG (reference sequence). The CDR3 here is CAWSVQGHPDGYTF. CDR3 nucleotides: TGTGCCTGGAGTGTACAGGGGCACCCCGATGGCTACACCTTC.

V gene TRBV7-2 combines with J gene TRBJ1-4, with D maybe TRBD1 (5 bases). The germline gives CDR1 SGHTA, CDR2 FQGNSA. The V gene lost 1 base and the J gene lost 4 bases, with 10 bases spanning the gap. The CDR3 is 15 residues long. CDR3 nucleotide sequence: TGTGCCAGCAGCTTAGGGAATAGGGGTAATGAAAAACTGTTTTTT. It specifies CASSLGNRGNEKLFF.

V gene TRBV30 combines with J gene TRBJ1-1; D is possibly TRBD1 (6 bases). Per germline, CDR1 GTSNPN and CDR2 SVGIG (reference sequence). Trimming pared 7 bases from V and 0 bases from J, leaving 12 bases between. The CDR3 sequence is 13 residues long. For the CDR3, the DNA is TGTGCCTTACAGGGTAACTTGAACACTGAAGCTTTCTTT. It encodes CALQGNLNTEAFF.

The sample holds one count of this clone. CDR3 nucleotides: TGTGCCAGCATCTCGTGGACAGGGAAGGCTGAAGCTTTCTTT. Translation: CASISWTGKAEAFF. J is TRBJ1-1 and V is TRBV2, with TRBD1 identical over 8 bases. In germline, CDR1 is SNHLY, CDR2 FYNNEI. Trimming cost V 7 bases and J 6 bases; bases outside gene matches: 10. This CDR3 contains 14 residues.

V usage is TRBV19 and J usage is TRBJ1-3, with unresolved D. CDR1 and CDR2 (germline): LNHDA, SQIVND (reference sequence). The germline V and J ends were trimmed by 4 bases and 3 bases, with 7 bases remaining between them. CDR3 length equals 13 residues. Written as DNA, the CDR3 is TGTGCCAGTAGTAGGCAGGTTGGAAACACCATATATTTT. Translated: CASSRQVGNTIYF.

The chain combines TRBV7-2 with TRBJ1-6; D not certain. The CDR3 spans 13 residues. Germline values: CDR1 SGHTA, CDR2 FQGNSA. Trimming took off 0 bases at V and 10 bases at J, with 7 bases between the two ends. In nucleotides, the CDR3 is TGTGCCAGCAGCTTAGCGGGAGGCTCACCCCTCCACTTT. Translated: CASSLAGGSPLHF.

The chain joins TRBV11-2 to TRBJ2-7, with a weak D call TRBD2 (7 bases). V gave up 2 bases and J gave up 5 bases, with 13 bases separating them. Germline values: CDR1 SGHAT, CDR2 FQNNGV. The CDR3 is 14 amino acids. The CDR3 DNA sequence: TGTGCCAGCAGCTTACTGGTGGGGGGGCACGAGCAGTACTTC. It encodes CASSLLVGGHEQYF.

This sequence joins TRBV20-1 and TRBJ1-3; possible D gene TRBD1, 6 bases. The CDR3 consists of 13 residues. Per germline, CDR1 DFQATT and CDR2 SNEGSKA (reference sequence). V lost 3 bases and J 8 bases, leaving 14 bases between the germline ends. Here the CDR3 DNA reads TGCAGTGCTAGTAGGGCAGGGGAGGACACCATATATTTT. The encoded protein is CSASRAGEDTIYF.

The CDR3 region is CASSHAAAGGNQPQHF. Written as DNA, the CDR3 is TGTGCCAGCAGCCACGCGGCTGCGGGCGGCAATCAGCCCCAGCATTTT. The chain is built from TRBV11-2 and TRBJ1-5; D is unresolved. This CDR3 contains 16 residues. Deletions cut 5 bases from V and 2 bases from J, with 16 bases between. CDR1 is SGHAT, CDR2 FQNNGV, per germline.

This chain links TRBV7-2 with TRBJ2-1, with 7 bases matching TRBD2. V was pared by 1 base and J by 5 bases, with 8 bases of the junction left unmatched. Looked up from germline, CDR1 is SGHTA and CDR2 is FQGNSA. This CDR3 comprises 16 residues. CDR3 DNA sequence: TGTGCCAGCAGCTTAGTGGGTAGTGGGGGGGACAATGAGCAGTTCTTC. This gives the protein CASSLVGSGGDNEQFF. The entire variable domain, with the rest obtained from reference TRBV7-2 and TRBJ2-1, is as follows: GAGVSQSPSNKVTEKGKDVELRCDPISGHTALYWYRQSLGQGLEFLIYFQGNSAPDKSGLPSDRFSAERTGGSVSTLTIQRTQQEDSAVYLCASSLVGSGGDNEQFFGPGTRLTVL.

The chain carries TRBV4-1 and TRBJ2-1; D tentatively reads TRBD1 or TRBD2 (6 bases each). CDR1 is MGHRA, CDR2 YSYEKL, per germline. V shed 1 base and J shed 5 bases, with 12 bases lying between them. The CDR3 is made up of 15 amino acids. The CDR3 nucleotides read TGCGCCAGCAGCCAAGGGGGGGCCTTCCACAATGAGCAGTTCTTC. It translates to CASSQGGAFHNEQFF.

The CDR3 reads CASSPAGTKTQYF. CDR3 coding DNA: TGTGCCAGCAGCCCCGCAGGGACGAAGACCCAGTACTTC. V and J are TRBV11-2 and TRBJ2-5; D is perhaps TRBD1 or TRBD2 (5 bases each). The CDR3 runs 13 residues. V dropped 5 bases and J dropped 6 bases, with 13 bases sitting between them. Germline V lookup: CDR1 SGHAT, CDR2 FQNNGV.

The chain carries TRBV5-1 and TRBJ2-3, with 8 bases matching TRBD1. The V gene's germline CDR1 is SGHRS and CDR2 YFSETQ. Unmatched junction bases numbered 5, after V lost 4 bases and J lost 4 bases. This CDR3 contains 14 residues. The CDR3: CASSAGQGPDTQYF. The CDR3 coding sequence is TGCGCCAGCAGCGCCGGACAGGGTCCAGATACGCAGTATTTT. Using reference TRBV5-1 and TRBJ2-3 for the parts outside the CDR3, the full variable domain is KAGVTQTPRYLIKTRGQQVTLSCSPISGHRSVSWYQQTPGQGLQFLFEYFSETQRNKGNFPGRFSGRQFSNSRSEMNVSTLELGDSALYLCASSAGQGPDTQYFGPGTRLTVL.

V usage is TRBV19 and J usage is TRBJ1-1, with D uncertain. Germline-derived CDR1 and CDR2 are LNHDA and SQIVND (reference sequence). The V end was cut by 5 bases, the J end by 0 bases, with 10 bases between. The CDR3 is 14 residues long. CDR3 residues: CASSGRTMNTEAFF. CDR3 coding DNA: TGTGCCAGTAGTGGGAGGACCATGAACACTGAAGCTTTCTTT.

The chain recombines TRBV4-1 with TRBJ2-7; the D gene is possibly TRBD2 (7 bases). Germline V gene lookup returns CDR1 MGHRA and CDR2 YSYEKL. Trimming cost V 4 bases and J 12 bases, with 19 bases left between them. This CDR3 spans 13 amino acids. The CDR3 nucleotides are TGCGCCAGCAGCCCCCTTGGAGGGGGGGGGTTGTACTTC. Its translation: CASSPLGGGGLYF.

This chain joins TRBV18 and TRBJ1-1, with TRBD1 identical over 9 bases. Germline CDR1 KGHSH, CDR2 LQKENI. This CDR3 region has 15 residues. V dropped 1 base and J dropped 5; count of bases not matched to a gene: 5. CDR3 residues: CASSPRTGDYTEAFF. As DNA, the CDR3 is TGTGCCAGCTCACCACGGACAGGGGACTATACTGAAGCTTTCTTT.

The V gene is TRBV14, the J gene TRBJ2-4; maybe TRBD1 (5 bases). CDR3 length: 16 amino acids. V was clipped by 4 bases and J by 1 base, with 14 bases between them. CDR1 is SGHDN and CDR2 is FVKESK in the germline V gene. The CDR3 spells CASSPRVGDAKNIQYF. The CDR3 DNA reads as TGTGCCAGCAGCCCCCGGGTAGGGGATGCCAAAAACATTCAGTACTTC.

This chain joins TRBV6-4 and TRBJ1-2; D remains ambiguous. This CDR3 is 15 amino acids long. Germline CDR1 reads MRHNA; CDR2 reads SNTAGT. The V and J ends lost 2 bases and 4 bases respectively, with 14 bases between them. CDR3 bases: TGTGCCAGCAGTGACACCATCAAGGCCCGCTATGGCTACACCTTC. Translated, it gives CASSDTIKARYGYTF.

This chain connects TRBV11-2 to TRBJ2-3; D call uncertain. The ends were cut back, 5 bases at V and 2 bases at J, with 11 bases in the middle. This CDR3 is built from 14 residues. Germline V gene data show CDR1 as SGHAT and CDR2 as FQNNGV. CDR3 DNA sequence: TGTGCCAGCAGCCCTGACGGGTACACAGATACGCAGTATTTT. It specifies CASSPDGYTDTQYF.